Reported below is one T cell receptor beta chain. Its specificity is unknown. These data belong to a study of T cell responses to AZD1222 COVID-19 vaccine. TCRdb keeps only in-frame clones here, not all; method: immunoSEQ multiplex PCR. The table shows about 70,000 clones, with 83% occurring only once. The analysis combined second doses at about 4 or about 12 weeks. The CDR3 is 20 residues long. Losses at the gene ends were 5 bases for V and 4 bases for J; bases not matched to a gene: 22. The germline CDR1 and CDR2 sequences are SQVTM and ANQGSEA. Regarding the study as a whole: After two AZD1222 doses, spike-specific TCR breadth and depth rose versus day 0.

The TCR was taken from an adult who received the AZD1222 COVID-19 vaccine. The sequencing used peripheral blood, collected 28 days after the second AZD1222 dose. The gene calls are TRBV29-1 and TRBJ2-1; 11 bases fit TRBD1. The DNA of the CDR3 is TGCAGCGTTCAATCCCCGGGACAGGGGGGGAATGAGCGGGGATACAATGAGCAGTTCTTC. This encodes CSVQSPGQGGNERGYNEQFF.